The 32 T cell receptor beta chains below come from one sample, sequenced in a study of blood T cell repertoires in COVID-19. The method was immunoSEQ multiplex PCR; TCRdb's version includes in-frame clones alone and lacks a portion of them. The sample records roughly 410,000 clones, roughly 90% being singletons. The sequencing input was peripheral blood. The receptors shown here come from a man aged 40-50 years with acute or convalescent COVID-19.

The V gene is TRBV7-8, the J gene TRBJ2-7; D is perhaps TRBD2 (6 bases). Germline CDR1 and CDR2: SGHVS and FQNEAQ. The CDR3 is 13 residues long. The V and J ends lost 3 bases and 3 bases respectively, with 9 bases between them. Here the CDR3 DNA reads TGTGCCAGCAGCTTCCGGGGGAACTACGAGCAGTACTTC. Residues: CASSFRGNYEQYF. Looking up the rest from reference TRBV7-8 and TRBJ2-7 gives the full variable domain: GAGVSQSPRYKVAKRGQDVALRCDPISGHVSLFWYQQALGQGPEFLTYFQNEAQLDKSGLPSDRFFAERPEGSVSTLKIQRTQQEDSAVYLCASSFRGNYEQYFGPGTRLTVT.

This chain joins TRBV6-5 and TRBJ1-2, with D maybe TRBD1 (6 bases). The CDR3 runs to 15 residues. The germline CDR1 and CDR2 sequences are MNHEY and SVGAGI. V was trimmed by 4 bases and J by 4 bases, leaving 16 bases between them. In DNA, the CDR3 is TGTGCCAGCAGTTCTGACAGGTCGGCAGGCTATGGCTACACCTTC. It encodes CASSSDRSAGYGYTF.

The chain employs TRBV27 and TRBJ2-1; 8 nucleotides match TRBD1. Germline trimming cut 5 bases from V and 13 bases from J; bases unmatched to any gene: 13. The CDR3 sequence is 14 residues long. Germline loops: CDR1 MNHEY, CDR2 SMNVEV (reference sequence). The CDR3 coding sequence is TGTGCCAGCAGTCCACGACCGTTGGGACAGGACCAGTTCTTC. This translates into CASSPRPLGQDQFF.

Comment on this clone: The junction and the germline gene differ at one end; a read error may be behind it. The V and J genes are TRBV4-2 and TRBJ2-3, with 12 positions matching TRBD2. This CDR3 spans 17 amino acids. Per the germline V gene, CDR1 is LGHNA and CDR2 is YNFKEQ. The CDR3 loop is CATSQGLAGGEGGAQYF. CDR3 nucleotide sequence: TGTGCCACCAGCCAAGGGCTAGCGGGGGGGGAAGGGGGTGCGCAGTATTTT.

V and J are TRBV24-1 and TRBJ2-1; the D gene is possibly TRBD2 (6 bases). Germline CDR1 reads KGHDR; CDR2 reads SFDVKD. The CDR3 spans 14 residues. The V and J ends lost 4 bases and 5 bases respectively, with 11 bases between them. The CDR3 loop reads CATSELAGNNEQFF. DNA for the CDR3: TGTGCCACCAGTGAACTAGCTGGGAACAATGAGCAGTTCTTC.

The J gene is TRBJ2-7, the V gene TRBV6-5, with a tentative D call TRBD1 (6 bases). Trimming shortened V by 6 bases and J by 3 bases, and 15 bases separated the two germline ends. The germline V gene encodes CDR1 MNHEY and CDR2 SVGAGI. The CDR3 length is 14 residues. As DNA, the CDR3 is TGTGCCAGCAGACAGGGTGGGTTAGTCTACGAGCAGTACTTC. Its protein is CASRQGGLVYEQYF.

The CDR3 DNA is TGTGCCAGCAGTTTATCGTGGGACACCTACAATGAGCAGTTCTTC. Its protein is CASSLSWDTYNEQFF. The chain employs TRBV27 and TRBJ2-1, with D possibly TRBD1 on 6 matching bases. This CDR3 spans 15 amino acids. V was trimmed by 0 bases and J by 2 bases, leaving 8 bases between them. CDR1 MNHEY and CDR2 SMNVEV come from the germline V gene (reference sequence).

This chain joins TRBV7-3 and TRBJ2-1, with 9 bases lining up with TRBD1. V lost 5 bases and J lost 5; bases outside the gene matches: 1. Germline loops: CDR1 SGHTA, CDR2 FQGTGA. CDR3 length: 13 residues. This CDR3 reads CASSRTGDNEQFF. In DNA form, the CDR3 reads TGTGCCAGCAGCCGGACAGGGGACAATGAGCAGTTCTTC. Complete variable domain (other parts from reference TRBV7-3 and TRBJ2-1): GAGVSQTPSNKVTEKGKYVELRCDPISGHTALYWYRQSLGQGPEFLIYFQGTGAADDSGLPNDRFFAVRPEGSVSTLKIQRTERGDSAVYLCASSRTGDNEQFFGPGTRLTVL.

The chain links TRBV7-3 to TRBJ1-1; 8 positions agree with TRBD1. V gave up 5 bases and J gave up 1 base; unmatched junction bases: 6. Germline CDR1 is SGHTA and CDR2 is FQGTGA. The CDR3 extends over 15 amino acids. For the CDR3, the DNA is TGTGCCAGCAGCCCAGGGGGCGTTGGGAACACTGAAGCTTTCTTT. The encoded protein is CASSPGGVGNTEAFF.

The genes are TRBV6-6 and TRBJ1-5; 8 bases are shared with TRBD1. CDR3 length: 15 residues. Trimming at V came to 7 bases and at J to 2 bases, leaving 7 bases not matched to a gene. In germline, CDR1 is MNHNY, CDR2 SVGAGI (reference sequence). The CDR3 nucleotides read TGTGCCAGCAAACTTACGACAGGGGGCAATCAGCCCCAGCATTTT. As protein: CASKLTTGGNQPQHF.

CDR3 bases: TGTGCCATCAGTGAACCGGGATTTGCGAGCACAGATACGCAGTATTTT. Translating gives CAISEPGFASTDTQYF. The chain recombines TRBV10-3 with TRBJ2-3; maybe TRBD2 (5 bases). Trimming cost V 3 bases and J 0 bases, with 13 bases left between them. Germline V gene lookup returns CDR1 ENHRY and CDR2 SYGVKD. The CDR3 is 16 residues long.

In this sample, this clone turned up once. The CDR3 DNA follows: TGTGCCAGCAGCTTAGGGAGTTCGGAGCAGTACTTC. Translated, it gives CASSLGSSEQYF. The chain links TRBV7-3 to TRBJ2-7; a weak D match, TRBD2 (5 bases). The CDR3 totals 12 residues. The V end was cut by 2 bases, the J end by 7 bases, with 9 bases between. Germline CDR1 and CDR2: SGHTA and FQGTGA.

The rearrangement joins TRBV6-1 to TRBJ1-1, with a possible D match to TRBD1 (5 bases). The germline V gene has CDR1 MNHNS and CDR2 SASEGT. The CDR3 runs to 19 residues. The V and J ends lost 2 bases and 0 bases respectively, with 22 bases between them. The CDR3 DNA reads TGTGCCAGCAGTGAATATCGGGGGGTTCACCCAGAAGTGAACACTGAAGCTTTCTTT. Its protein is CASSEYRGVHPEVNTEAFF.

The chain has TRBV4-1 and TRBJ2-1, with D tentatively TRBD1 (5 bases). Germline CDR1 reads MGHRA; CDR2 reads YSYEKL. The CDR3 consists of 14 residues. Trimming shortened V by 1 base and J by 8 bases, and 12 bases separated the two germline ends. CDR3 sequence: CASSQAPGNHEQFF. The CDR3 region has the DNA TGCGCCAGCAGCCAAGCTCCAGGGAACCATGAGCAGTTCTTC.

The rearrangement joins TRBV4-2 to TRBJ2-7; tentative D call: TRBD2 (6 bases). CDR3 size: 12 residues. In germline, CDR1 is LGHNA, CDR2 YNFKEQ. V lost 4 bases, J lost 3 bases, and 7 bases lay in between. CDR3 region: CASSRGDYEQYF. DNA for the CDR3: TGTGCCAGCAGCCGGGGGGACTACGAGCAGTACTTC.

The CDR3 DNA reads TGTGCCAGCAGCCAAGTCCAGGGCTTTTCACCCCTCCACTTT. This translates into CASSQVQGFSPLHF. The V call is TRBV3-1 (or the pseudogene TRBV3-2), the J call TRBJ1-6; weak D call: TRBD1 (5 bases). This CDR3 is 14 amino acids long. Germline CDR1 LGHDT, CDR2 YNNKEL (reference sequence). The V end was cut by 1 base, the J end by 9 bases, with 10 bases between.

The chain recombines TRBV15 with TRBJ2-2; no reliable D call. Per the germline V gene, CDR1 is LNHNV and CDR2 is YYDKDF (reference sequence). CDR3 length equals 13 residues. The germline V and J ends were trimmed by 0 bases and 6 bases, with 5 bases remaining between them. The CDR3 DNA follows: TGTGCCACCAGCAGAGATCGCGCCGGGGAGCTGTTTTTT. Translated: CATSRDRAGELFF.

V and J are TRBV10-2 and TRBJ2-1; TRBD1 is a possible D gene (8 bases). CDR1 and CDR2 from the germline V gene are WSHSY and SAAADI. This CDR3 comprises 14 residues. Trimming cost V 3 bases and J 6 bases, with 12 bases left between them. The CDR3 is CASSDHRGGNEQFF. The CDR3 region has the DNA TGCGCCAGCAGTGATCACAGGGGGGGCAATGAGCAGTTCTTC.

CDR3 sequence (DNA): TGCGCCAGCAGCCTGAGGAACACCGGGGAGCTGTTTTTT. Encoded protein: CASSLRNTGELFF. V gene TRBV4-1 combines with J gene TRBJ2-2, with D hard to call. Germline CDR1 reads MGHRA; CDR2 reads YSYEKL. This CDR3 comprises 13 residues. Trimming took 4 bases from V and 1 from J, leaving 4 bases between them.

Regarding this clone: One end of the junction fails to match germline, which may point to a read error. This chain connects TRBV7-9 to TRBJ1-2; D gene unclear. The CDR3 loop spans 12 amino acids. The germline V gene encodes CDR1 SEHNR and CDR2 FQNEAQ (reference sequence). Written as DNA, the CDR3 is TGTGCCAGCAGCTTAGAGGAGGGCCTCACTGCCTTC. This codes for CASSLEEGLTAF.

The chain joins TRBV5-1 to TRBJ1-1, with D possibly being TRBD1 (6 bases). Trimming removed 3 bases from V and 2 bases from J, with 11 bases in between. Per the germline V gene, CDR1 is SGHRS and CDR2 is YFSETQ. This CDR3 is 14 amino acids long. The CDR3 DNA sequence: TGCGCCAGCAGCTCCCGGACAGACAACACTGAAGCTTTCTTT. Translating gives CASSSRTDNTEAFF.

The V call is TRBV10-3, the J call TRBJ2-1; possible D gene TRBD1, 5 bases. V dropped 8 bases and J dropped 8 bases, with 16 bases sitting between them. The CDR3 spans 13 residues. Germline CDR1 and CDR2: ENHRY and SYGVKD. The CDR3 nucleotides read TGTGCCATCTCAGGGATGGTAAGGGATGAGCAGTTCTTC. Encoded protein: CAISGMVRDEQFF.

This sequence joins TRBV28 and TRBJ1-1, with D perhaps TRBD1 (5 bases). The CDR3 loop spans 13 amino acids. Per the germline V gene, CDR1 is MDHEN and CDR2 is SYDVKM. The germline V and J ends were trimmed by 3 bases and 2 bases, with 7 bases remaining between them. CDR3 sequence (DNA): TGTGCCAGCAGTTTCAGGGCCAACACTGAAGCTTTCTTT. Its protein product is CASSFRANTEAFF. The whole variable domain, filled in from reference TRBV28 and TRBJ1-1, reads DVKVTQSSRYLVKRTGEKVFLECVQDMDHENMFWYRQDPGLGLRLIYFSYDVKMKEKGDIPEGYSVSREKKERFSLILESASTNQTSMYLCASSFRANTEAFFGQGTRLTVV.

The chain links TRBV2 to TRBJ1-4; D gene uncertain. V was pared by 6 bases and J by 0 bases, with 11 bases between. CDR1 SNHLY and CDR2 FYNNEI come from the germline V gene. CDR3 size: 15 residues. CDR3 coding DNA: TGTGCCAGCAGGGGCGCAGGATCAACTAATGAAAAACTGTTTTTT. It yields the protein CASRGAGSTNEKLFF.

CDR3 sequence reads: CASSSYGRQGNYGYTF. The CDR3 DNA reads TGTGCCAGCAGCTCTTACGGCCGACAGGGTAACTATGGCTACACCTTC. J is TRBJ1-2 and V is TRBV7-9; 7 nucleotides align to TRBD1. The CDR3 spans 16 residues. CDR1 SEHNR and CDR2 FQNEAQ come from the germline V gene (reference sequence). V dropped 4 bases and J dropped 1; count of bases not matched to a gene: 9.

This rearrangement joins TRBV5-1 to TRBJ1-4; D is possibly TRBD1 (6 bases). The CDR3 is made up of 17 amino acids. The germline gives CDR1 SGHRS, CDR2 YFSETQ. The germline V and J ends were trimmed by 1 base and 4 bases, with 17 bases remaining between them. DNA for the CDR3: TGCGCCAGCAGCTTGACATTCCGAGGGGGTTTTAATGAAAAACTGTTTTTT. Translated: CASSLTFRGGFNEKLFF. Drawing the rest from reference TRBV5-1 and TRBJ1-4, the complete variable domain is KAGVTQTPRYLIKTRGQQVTLSCSPISGHRSVSWYQQTPGQGLQFLFEYFSETQRNKGNFPGRFSGRQFSNSRSEMNVSTLELGDSALYLCASSLTFRGGFNEKLFFGSGTQLSVL.

V and J are TRBV4-3 and TRBJ2-3, with TRBD2 identical over 9 bases. The CDR3 has 15 residues. Germline V gives CDR1 LGHNA, CDR2 YSLEER. J was trimmed by 4 bases and V by 0 bases; bases with no gene match: 2. The CDR3 is CASSQERGGPDTQYF. The CDR3 region has the DNA TGCGCCAGCAGCCAAGAGCGGGGGGGCCCAGATACGCAGTATTTT.

This rearrangement joins TRBV19 to TRBJ1-5; D is unresolved. Trimming removed 3 bases from V and 1 base from J, with 10 bases in between. This CDR3 comprises 15 residues. The germline CDR1 and CDR2 sequences are LNHDA and SQIVND (reference sequence). The CDR3 loop is CASSITAGSNQPQHF. The CDR3 DNA reads as TGTGCCAGTAGTATTACAGCGGGGAGCAATCAGCCCCAGCATTTT.

This sequence joins TRBV18 and TRBJ2-5; TRBD2 matches 8 bases. J gave up 5 bases and V 0 bases, and 8 bases lay outside the gene matches. Germline V CDR1 and CDR2: KGHSH, LQKENI. This CDR3 has 16 amino acids. CDR3 sequence (DNA): TGTGCCAGCTCACCACCGAACGGGAGGGCCGGGGAGACCCAGTACTTC. Protein sequence: CASSPPNGRAGETQYF. The whole variable domain, remainder taken from reference TRBV18 and TRBJ2-5, is NAGVMQNPRHLVRRRGQEARLRCSPMKGHSHVYWYRQLPEEGLKFMVYLQKENIIDESGMPKERFSAEFPKEGPSILRIQQVVRGDSAAYFCASSPPNGRAGETQYFGPGTRLLVL.

As to this clone: Other nucleotide sequences in the sample specify the same CDR3. The CDR3 nucleotides are TGTGCCAGCAGCTTAGGCGGGGGGCCCTACGAGCAGTACTTC. This encodes CASSLGGGPYEQYF. The rearrangement links TRBV7-2 to TRBJ2-7; 8 bases agree with TRBD2. Germline V gene lookup returns CDR1 SGHTA and CDR2 FQGNSA. The CDR3 extends over 14 amino acids. Trimming cost V 1 base and J 2 bases; bases outside gene matches: 1. Together with reference TRBV7-2 and TRBJ2-7, the CDR3 gives the full variable domain: GAGVSQSPSNKVTEKGKDVELRCDPISGHTALYWYRQSLGQGLEFLIYFQGNSAPDKSGLPSDRFSAERTGGSVSTLTIQRTQQEDSAVYLCASSLGGGPYEQYFGPGTRLTVT.

The chain has TRBV11-3 and TRBJ2-1; a weak D match, TRBD2 (5 bases). This CDR3 region has 16 residues. V lost 1 base and J 8 bases, leaving 18 bases between the germline ends. From germline, CDR1 is SGHNT and CDR2 YENEEA. CDR3 residues: CASSLGVGENSDEQFF. In DNA form, the CDR3 reads TGTGCCAGCAGCTTAGGAGTCGGGGAAAACTCGGATGAGCAGTTCTTC.

V and J are TRBV6-5 and TRBJ1-1; D is unresolved. Trimming removed 5 bases from V and 0 bases from J, with 10 bases in between. The germline V gene has CDR1 MNHEY and CDR2 SVGAGI. The CDR3 spans 14 residues. CDR3 in amino acids: CASSIHGLNTEAFF. The CDR3 coding sequence is TGTGCCAGCAGTATACATGGTTTGAACACTGAAGCTTTCTTT.